This T cell receptor (beta chain) was captured in a study of spatial heterogeneity in lung cancer (dated by TCRdb to between 2017 and 2020). Regarding the research as a whole: Beta-chain transcripts were consistently detected in greater numbers than alpha-chain transcripts, which likely reflects a higher abundance of beta-chain transcripts. In the raw uncorrected reads, each unique combination of TCR and UMI appeared on average more than ten times. In non-small cell lung cancer, the study quantitatively compared TCR alpha and beta repertoires across several tumor regions, matched nontumor lung, and blood. Nonsynonymous mutation counts, determined by whole-exome sequencing of tumor tissue, were related to features of the TCR repertoire. Both alpha and beta chains were TCR-sequenced in samples taken at surgery, namely 220 tumor regions, more than 62 matched nontumor lung samples and over 55 PBMC samples.

The library was prepared using 5' RACE. The sequencer listed for this sample is NextSeq 500. The TCR library protocol attached a unique molecular identifier to each TCR cDNA molecule to allow correction of PCR and sequencing errors. In the paper's pipeline: Decombinator tools were used for TCR identification, UMI-based error correction and CDR3 extraction. TCRs above a frequency of 2 per 1,000, corresponding to the top 1% of the tumor frequency distribution, were defined as expanded. Renyi diversity was computed with the R vegan package after each repertoire had been subsampled 100 times to 5,000 TCRs. CDR3 similarity networks were built from amino acid triplet string-kernel similarity, with CDR3s being connected when pairwise similarity was above 0.82. TCRdb trimmed the raw reads at Q25, called clones with MiXCR and kept productive beta chains. Each entry merges the rows of one CDR3 protein and shows their most common DNA and genes. It is TCRdb's table, rather than the study itself, that gives the V and J calls and clone size. This sample lists about 90,000 distinct CDR3 sequences; roughly 10% were detected once. The biggest ten clones account for about 7% of the sample.

This sample's time point label indicates: sample taken at primary tumor resection. For TCR sequencing, whole RNA was extracted from tumor and nontumor lung tissue, or from cryopreserved PBMC samples, and no cell sorting was done. Donors were under 95 patients with early-stage, untreated non-small cell lung cancer from the lung TRACERx cohort. Only patients with enough RNA available from two or more tumor regions were chosen for TCR sequencing. Study-wide findings and limitations: Ubiquitous expanded tumor TCRs were found in blood more often at tumor resection than at routine follow-up. Confirming at a functional level the hypothesis that regional TCRs recognize regional mutations was considered to require additional single-cell paired TCR alpha and beta sequencing.

On this clonotype itself: Its antigen target is currently unknown. No base quality values were provided; no much bigger clone lies one nucleotide off.

The input for sequencing was PBMCs, taken at surgery. This clonotype was obtained from a male donor with early-stage non-small cell lung cancer.

CDR3 loop: CSVSLFGGGGAQETQYF. The DNA reads as follows: TGCAGCGTTTCTCTCTTCGGCGGCGGGGGGGCCCAAGAGACCCAGTACTTC. The sequence links TRBV29-1 to TRBJ2-5, and 9 bases in between align with TRBD2. Clipping removes 5 bases from V and 1 base from J, with 14 as the unmatched junction base count. The CDR1 and CDR2 encoded by the germline V gene are SQVTM and ANQGSEA. The CDR3, from cysteine to phenylalanine, totals 17 residues. CDR3 DNA only is kept here, 51 bases in frame from base 1.